This section outlines one T cell receptor beta chain sequence together with its context. The assay was immunoSEQ multiplex PCR, and TCRdb's table has in-frame clones only and misses some. Here the sample spans about 3,500 clones, around 78% being singletons. The CDR3 covers 15 residues. The germline V gene has CDR1 LGHNT and CDR2 FRNRAP. Trimming at V came to 5 bases and at J to 8 bases, leaving 10 bases not matched to a gene. These data are taken from a study of immune evolution from preneoplasia to lung adenocarcinoma. Between the mid-2010s and the late 2010s, patients underwent resection in Japan or China. Nucleic acids came from premalignant or tumor cells enriched by macro-dissection.

The receptor was derived from a person between 60 and 79 years old with lung adenocarcinoma. The chain recombines TRBV12-5 with TRBJ1-2; 11 bases fit TRBD1. Sequencing was done on a sample of FFPE minimally invasive lung adenocarcinoma tissue. Written as DNA, the CDR3 is TGTGCTAGTGGTAACCCCGGGACAGGGGGAGTAGGCTACACCTTC. It specifies CASGNPGTGGVGYTF. The full variable domain, completed using reference TRBV12-5 and TRBJ1-2, is DARVTQTPRHKVTEMGQEVTMRCQPILGHNTVFWYRQTMMQGLELLAYFRNRAPLDDSGMPKDRFSAEMPDATLATLKIQPSEPRDSAVYFCASGNPGTGGVGYTFGSGTRLTVV.